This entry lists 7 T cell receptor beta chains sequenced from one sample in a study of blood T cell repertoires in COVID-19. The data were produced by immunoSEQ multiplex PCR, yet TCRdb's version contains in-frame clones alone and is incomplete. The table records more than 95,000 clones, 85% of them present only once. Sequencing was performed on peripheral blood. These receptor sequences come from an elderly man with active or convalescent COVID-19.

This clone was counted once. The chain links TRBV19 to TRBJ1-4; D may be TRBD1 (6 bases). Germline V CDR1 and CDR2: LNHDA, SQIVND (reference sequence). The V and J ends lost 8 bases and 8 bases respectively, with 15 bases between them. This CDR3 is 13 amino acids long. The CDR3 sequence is CASSTGLMEKLFF. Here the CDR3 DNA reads TGTGCCAGTTCGACAGGCCTTATGGAAAAACTGTTTTTT.

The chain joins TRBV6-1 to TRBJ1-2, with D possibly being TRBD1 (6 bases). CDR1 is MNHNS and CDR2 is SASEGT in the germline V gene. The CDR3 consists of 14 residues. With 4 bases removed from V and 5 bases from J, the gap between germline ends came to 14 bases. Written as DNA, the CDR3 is TGTGCCAGCAGTGCGAGCGGGACATCTTATGGCTACACCTTC. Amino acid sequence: CASSASGTSYGYTF.

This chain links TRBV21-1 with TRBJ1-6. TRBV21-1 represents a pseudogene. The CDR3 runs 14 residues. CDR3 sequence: CARRGFSYNSPLHF. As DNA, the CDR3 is TGTGCCAGGAGAGGATTCTCCTATAATTCACCCCTCCACTTT.

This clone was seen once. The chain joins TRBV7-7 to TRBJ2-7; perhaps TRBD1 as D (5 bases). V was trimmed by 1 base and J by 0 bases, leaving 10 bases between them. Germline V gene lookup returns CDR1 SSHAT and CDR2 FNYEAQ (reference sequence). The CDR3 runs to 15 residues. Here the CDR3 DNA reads TGTGCCAGCAGCTTAGGAAGGGGTCCCTCCTACGAGCAGTACTTC. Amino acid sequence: CASSLGRGPSYEQYF.

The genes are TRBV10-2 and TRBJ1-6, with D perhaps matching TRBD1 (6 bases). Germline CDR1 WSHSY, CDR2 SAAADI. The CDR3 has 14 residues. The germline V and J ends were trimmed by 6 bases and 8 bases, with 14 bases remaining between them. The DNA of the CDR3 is TGCGCCAGCAGCCCCGACAGGACGGATTCACCCCTCCACTTT. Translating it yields CASSPDRTDSPLHF.

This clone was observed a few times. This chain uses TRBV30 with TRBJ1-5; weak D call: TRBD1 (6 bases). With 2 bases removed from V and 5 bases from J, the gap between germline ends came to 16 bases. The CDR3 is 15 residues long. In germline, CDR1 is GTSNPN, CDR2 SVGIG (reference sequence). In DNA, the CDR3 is TGTGCCTGGAGTTTATGGGGCAGGGGAGATCAGCCCCAGCATTTT. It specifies CAWSLWGRGDQPQHF.

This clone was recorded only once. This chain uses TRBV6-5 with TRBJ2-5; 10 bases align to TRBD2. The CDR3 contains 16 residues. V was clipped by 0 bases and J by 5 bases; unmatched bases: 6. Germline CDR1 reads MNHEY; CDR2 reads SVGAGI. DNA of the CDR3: TGTGCCAGCAGTTACTCGCTAGCGGGGGCAGGGGAGACCCAGTACTTC. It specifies CASSYSLAGAGETQYF.